Below, 28 T cell receptor beta chains from the same sample are listed, as sequenced in a study of cytomegalovirus exposure and HLA in healthy donors. The study ran its PCR with 60 Vbeta and 13 Jbeta primers. Libraries were prepared by immunoSEQ multiplex PCR; TCRdb keeps only in-frame clonotypes and omits some of them. The profile shows around 160,000 clones, roughly 79% of them singletons. The source material was PBMCs. These TCRs come from a woman between 40 and 55 years old in good health and CMV-seronegative.

V usage is TRBV5-6 and J usage is TRBJ1-2; 7 nucleotides line up with TRBD1. Germline V gives CDR1 SGHDT, CDR2 YYEEEE. V was clipped by 0 bases and J by 8 bases; unmatched bases: 7. The CDR3 is 14 amino acids. Here the CDR3 reads CASSLGDRPRGYTF. For the CDR3, the DNA is TGTGCCAGCAGCTTGGGGGACAGACCTAGGGGCTACACCTTC.

V usage is TRBV29-1 and J usage is TRBJ1-2; the match to TRBD1 covers 8 bases. Trimming removed 3 bases from V and 4 bases from J; junction bases left unmatched: 7. The CDR3 runs to 14 residues. Germline values: CDR1 SQVTM, CDR2 ANQGSEA. The CDR3 nucleotides read TGCAGCGTTGAGATCCGGGACAGGATCTATGGCTACACCTTC. Encoded protein: CSVEIRDRIYGYTF.

The chain couples TRBV18 to TRBJ2-7, with a possible D match to TRBD2 (5 bases). Germline CDR1 and CDR2: KGHSH and LQKENI. V lost 4 bases to trimming and J lost 2 bases, with 12 bases between them. This CDR3 has 14 amino acids. In DNA form, the CDR3 reads TGTGCCAGCTCACGATCTAGCCAGACCTACGAGCAGTACTTC. Translated, it gives CASSRSSQTYEQYF.

CDR3 in DNA: TGTGCCAGCAGCTTAGCGGAGCAAGCCTACGAGCAGTACTTC. Its translation: CASSLAEQAYEQYF. The chain couples TRBV7-8 to TRBJ2-7; D ambiguous. The CDR3 totals 14 residues. Between the trimmed V and J ends, which lost 0 bases and 2 bases, there was a span of 8 bases. The germline CDR1 and CDR2 sequences are SGHVS and FQNEAQ.

The chain is built from TRBV28 and TRBJ2-7; 8 nucleotides match TRBD2. The CDR3 is made up of 15 amino acids. Germline V gene data show CDR1 as MDHEN and CDR2 as SYDVKM. V lost 2 bases, J lost 0 bases, and 3 bases stayed unmatched. The CDR3 protein is CASSLTSGVSYEQYF. The CDR3 DNA sequence: TGTGCCAGCAGTTTAACTAGCGGCGTCTCCTACGAGCAGTACTTC.

This clone was found once. The V gene is TRBV4-1, the J gene TRBJ1-5, with 7 bases identical to TRBD1. CDR1 and CDR2 from the germline V gene are MGHRA and YSYEKL. CDR3 length: 14 residues. The trim removed 0 bases at V and 5 bases at J, leaving 1 base unmatched. CDR3 residues: CASSQEDRYQPQHF. The CDR3 coding sequence is TGCGCCAGCAGCCAAGAGGACAGGTATCAGCCCCAGCATTTT.

This rearrangement joins TRBV5-1 to TRBJ1-2, with D tentatively TRBD1 (6 bases). Trimming took 1 base from V and 2 from J, leaving 12 bases between them. Germline assignment: CDR1 SGHRS and CDR2 YFSETQ. The CDR3 is made up of 15 amino acids. CDR3 loop: CASSLSGGANYGYTF. The CDR3, as DNA: TGCGCCAGCAGCTTGTCTGGGGGCGCCAACTATGGCTACACCTTC.

The chain recombines TRBV6-1 with TRBJ1-1; 7 bases agree with TRBD1. Germline V gene sequence: CDR1 MNHNS, CDR2 SASEGT. CDR3 length: 14 amino acids. J was trimmed by 4 bases and V by 10 bases; bases with no gene match: 12. The CDR3 nucleotides read TGTGCCATCCAAGGGGGCTCAGGGGGCACTGAAGCTTTCTTT. It specifies CAIQGGSGGTEAFF.

This chain links TRBV16 with TRBJ2-1; 8 bases line up with TRBD2. Looked up from germline, CDR1 is KGHSY and CDR2 is FQNENV. Trimming at V came to 1 base and at J to 9 bases, leaving 5 bases not matched to a gene. CDR3 length: 14 residues. In DNA form, the CDR3 reads TGTGCCAGCAGCCAATTTGGCGGGAGGATTGAGCAGTTCTTC. Its translation is CASSQFGGRIEQFF.

This clone was seen only once. The chain couples TRBV6-6 to TRBJ1-1, with TRBD1 identical over 7 bases. Germline lookup yields CDR1 MNHNY and CDR2 SVGAGI (reference sequence). The CDR3 contains 16 residues. Germline trimming cut 2 bases from V and 0 bases from J; bases unmatched to any gene: 6. CDR3 sequence: CASSYMTGSMNTEAFF. The CDR3 DNA reads TGTGCCAGCAGTTACATGACAGGGTCCATGAACACTGAAGCTTTCTTT.

The V and J genes are TRBV19 and TRBJ1-1, with a tentative D call TRBD1 (6 bases). This CDR3 contains 13 residues. In germline, CDR1 is LNHDA, CDR2 SQIVND (reference sequence). V was cut by 7 bases and J by 5 bases, with 14 bases left in between. CDR3 in amino acids: CASKLQGQTEAFF. CDR3 in DNA: TGTGCCAGTAAACTACAGGGACAAACTGAAGCTTTCTTT.

The V gene is TRBV19, the J gene TRBJ1-1, with 8 bases aligning to TRBD1. V was clipped by 4 bases and J by 6 bases; unmatched bases: 4. Per the germline V gene, CDR1 is LNHDA and CDR2 is SQIVND (reference sequence). The length of the CDR3 is 13 residues. The CDR3 DNA sequence: TGTGCCAGTAGTAAATTACAGGGGGCTGAAGCTTTCTTT. This gives the protein CASSKLQGAEAFF.

V gene TRBV5-1 combines with J gene TRBJ2-1; 13 bases match TRBD2. The trim removed 5 bases at V and 5 bases at J, leaving 7 bases unmatched. This CDR3 contains 16 residues. Germline values: CDR1 SGHRS, CDR2 YFSETQ. The CDR3 loop is CASRSGTSGKNNEQFF. DNA for the CDR3: TGCGCCAGCAGATCAGGGACTAGCGGGAAAAACAATGAGCAGTTCTTC.

This clone was counted a single time. The chain employs TRBV27 and TRBJ1-5; TRBD1 matches at 8 bases. This CDR3 has 14 amino acids. Germline lookup yields CDR1 MNHEY and CDR2 SMNVEV (reference sequence). V gave up 4 bases and J gave up 6 bases; unmatched junction bases: 5. The CDR3 nucleotides are TGTGCCAGCAGTTCCGGGACAGGTGGTCAGCCCCAGCATTTT. This translates into CASSSGTGGQPQHF.

The V call is TRBV30, the J call TRBJ2-4, with D possibly matching TRBD1 (6 bases). This CDR3 comprises 13 residues. The V end lost 0 bases, the J end lost 7 bases, and 10 bases lay between the germline ends. Germline V CDR1 and CDR2: GTSNPN, SVGIG (reference sequence). The CDR3 DNA reads TGTGCCTGGAGTGTATCGCAGGGGAACATTCAGTACTTC. Encoded protein: CAWSVSQGNIQYF.

The chain has TRBV30 and TRBJ1-4; D may be TRBD1 (5 bases). The CDR3 consists of 14 residues. Deletions cut 0 bases from V and 5 bases from J, with 10 bases between. CDR1 and CDR2 from the germline V gene are GTSNPN and SVGIG (reference sequence). This chain's CDR3 is CAWSVGAANEKLFF. CDR3 sequence (DNA): TGTGCCTGGAGTGTAGGGGCAGCCAATGAAAAACTGTTTTTT.

This chain uses TRBV30 with TRBJ2-2, with 8 bases matching TRBD2. The germline CDR1 and CDR2 sequences are GTSNPN and SVGIG (reference sequence). The ends lost 4 bases at V and 1 base at J; junction bases unmatched: 8. CDR3 size: 16 residues. The CDR3 spells CAWKPLGGENTGELFF. The CDR3 DNA sequence: TGTGCCTGGAAACCCCTCGGGGGGGAGAACACCGGGGAGCTGTTTTTT.

This chain links TRBV28 with TRBJ1-5; 8 bases are a match to TRBD1. The CDR3 covers 15 residues. Germline V gene sequence: CDR1 MDHEN, CDR2 SYDVKM. J was trimmed by 5 bases and V by 5 bases; bases with no gene match: 8. The CDR3 sequence is CASSPGGRPDQPQHF. The CDR3 DNA reads TGTGCCAGCAGTCCAGGGGGCAGGCCGGATCAGCCCCAGCATTTT.

The chain couples TRBV6-1 to TRBJ1-5; no firm D call. Trimming left V 1 base short and J 5 bases short, with 15 bases between. CDR3 length: 16 residues. Germline assignment: CDR1 MNHNS and CDR2 SASEGT. The CDR3 region has the DNA TGTGCCAGCAGTGAAGAATGGAACAGACCAGATCAGCCCCAGCATTTT. Residues: CASSEEWNRPDQPQHF.

This chain joins TRBV28 and TRBJ2-7; no clear D. Trimming took 3 bases from V and 3 from J, leaving 9 bases between them. Germline CDR1 is MDHEN and CDR2 is SYDVKM. The CDR3 contains 13 residues. The CDR3 DNA reads TGTGCCAGCAGTTTTGTCGCAGGCTACGAGCAGTACTTC. It is translated as CASSFVAGYEQYF.

This clone turned up a few times. The genes are TRBV5-1 and TRBJ1-1; D uncertain. This CDR3 contains 16 residues. Trimming shortened V by 4 bases and J by 1 base, and 17 bases separated the two germline ends. Per the germline V gene, CDR1 is SGHRS and CDR2 is YFSETQ. CDR3 bases: TGCGCCAGCAGCCGGACCGGACTGGGAGGGAACACTGAAGCTTTCTTT. Residues: CASSRTGLGGNTEAFF.

This chain joins TRBV7-3 and TRBJ2-7, with 10 bases aligning to TRBD2. With V trimmed by 6 bases and J by 5 bases, 7 bases remained unmatched. CDR3 length: 14 residues. Germline V gene data show CDR1 as SGHTA and CDR2 as FQGTGA. CDR3 bases: TGTGCCAGCAGGGCTAGCGGGAGATCCAACGAGCAGTACTTC. It yields the protein CASRASGRSNEQYF.

The chain is built from TRBV6-1 and TRBJ1-5; D remains unclear. Trimming stripped 5 bases from V and 6 bases from J, with 11 bases between. The CDR3 covers 13 residues. The germline V gene encodes CDR1 MNHNS and CDR2 SASEGT. CDR3 residues: CASSQHVAQPQHF. CDR3 in DNA: TGTGCCAGCAGTCAACACGTGGCTCAGCCCCAGCATTTT.

This chain joins TRBV5-6 and TRBJ2-7, with a possible D match to TRBD1 (6 bases). CDR1 is SGHDT, CDR2 YYEEEE, per germline. V was cut by 1 base and J by 2 bases, with 10 bases left in between. This CDR3 is built from 14 residues. The CDR3 bases are TGTGCCAGCAGCTTGCCCGGACAGCCCTACGAGCAGTACTTC. This translates into CASSLPGQPYEQYF. Full variable domain (remainder filled in from reference TRBV5-6 and TRBJ2-7): DAGVTQSPTHLIKTRGQQVTLRCSPKSGHDTVSWYQQALGQGPQFIFQYYEEEERQRGNFPDRFSGHQFPNYSSELNVNALLLGDSALYLCASSLPGQPYEQYFGPGTRLTVT.

The gene calls are TRBV30 and TRBJ2-5, with 9 bases aligning to TRBD1. This CDR3 has 14 amino acids. Germline CDR1 is GTSNPN and CDR2 is SVGIG (reference sequence). V was pared by 4 bases and J by 2 bases, with 5 bases of the junction left unmatched. The CDR3 is CAWKEGTGQETQYF. CDR3 DNA: TGTGCCTGGAAAGAAGGGACAGGGCAAGAGACCCAGTACTTC.

The genes are TRBV6-5 and TRBJ2-2, with a weak D call TRBD1 (5 bases). CDR1 and CDR2 (germline): MNHEY, SVGAGI. This CDR3 is built from 16 residues. V lost 3 bases and J lost 3, with 14 bases in between. Here the CDR3 reads CASSYKGAGHTGELFF. DNA for the CDR3: TGTGCCAGCAGTTATAAAGGGGCTGGGCACACCGGGGAGCTGTTTTTT.

V is TRBV29-1 and J is TRBJ2-7; 9 bases map to TRBD1. V lost 6 bases and J lost 4; bases outside the gene matches: 13. The CDR3 covers 15 residues. Germline loops: CDR1 SQVTM, CDR2 ANQGSEA. CDR3 residues: CSVEGITGGEYEQYF. Written as DNA, the CDR3 is TGCAGCGTCGAGGGGATAACAGGGGGCGAATACGAGCAGTACTTC.

The rearrangement uses TRBV30 and TRBJ1-2; the D is unclear. The germline V gene encodes CDR1 GTSNPN and CDR2 SVGIG (reference sequence). The CDR3 is 12 residues long. V lost 1 base and J lost 8, with 11 bases in between. The chain's CDR3 is CAWSGEGGGYTF. The CDR3 nucleotides are TGTGCCTGGAGTGGGGAGGGCGGCGGCTACACCTTC.